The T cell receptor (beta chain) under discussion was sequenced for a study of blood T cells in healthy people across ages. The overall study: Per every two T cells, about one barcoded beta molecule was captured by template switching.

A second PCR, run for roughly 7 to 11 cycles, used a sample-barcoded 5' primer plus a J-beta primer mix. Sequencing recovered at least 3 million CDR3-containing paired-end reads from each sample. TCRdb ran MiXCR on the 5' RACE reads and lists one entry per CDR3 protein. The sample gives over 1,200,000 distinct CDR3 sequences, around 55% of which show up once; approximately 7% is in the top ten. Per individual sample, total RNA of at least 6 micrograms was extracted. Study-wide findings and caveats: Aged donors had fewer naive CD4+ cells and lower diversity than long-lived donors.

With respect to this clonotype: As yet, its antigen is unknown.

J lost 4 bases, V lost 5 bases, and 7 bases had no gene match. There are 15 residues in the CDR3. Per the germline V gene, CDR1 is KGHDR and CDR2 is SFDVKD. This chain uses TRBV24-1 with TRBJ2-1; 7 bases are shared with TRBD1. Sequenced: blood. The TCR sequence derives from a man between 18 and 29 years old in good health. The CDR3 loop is CATSGGQSCYNEQFF. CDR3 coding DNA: TGTGCCACCAGTGGGGGACAGTCGTGTTACAATGAGCAGTTCTTC.